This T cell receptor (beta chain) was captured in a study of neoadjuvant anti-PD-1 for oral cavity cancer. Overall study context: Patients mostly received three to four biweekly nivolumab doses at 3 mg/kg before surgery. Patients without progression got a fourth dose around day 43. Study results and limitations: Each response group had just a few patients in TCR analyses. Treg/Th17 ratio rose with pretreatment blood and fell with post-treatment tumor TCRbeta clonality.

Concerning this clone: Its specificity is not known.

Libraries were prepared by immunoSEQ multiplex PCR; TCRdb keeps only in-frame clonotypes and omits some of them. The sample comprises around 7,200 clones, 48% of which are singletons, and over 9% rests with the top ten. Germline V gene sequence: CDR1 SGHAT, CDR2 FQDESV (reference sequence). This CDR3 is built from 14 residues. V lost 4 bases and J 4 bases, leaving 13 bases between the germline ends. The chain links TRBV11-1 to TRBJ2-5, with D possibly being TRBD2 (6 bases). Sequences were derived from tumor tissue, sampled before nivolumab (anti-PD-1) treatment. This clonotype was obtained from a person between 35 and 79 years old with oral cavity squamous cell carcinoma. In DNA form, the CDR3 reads TGTGCCAGCAGCTGGTCCGGGAGTACAGAGACCCAGTACTTC. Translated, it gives CASSWSGSTETQYF.